The rows below give T cell receptor beta chains drawn from one sample of a study of blood T cell repertoires in COVID-19. Libraries were prepared by immunoSEQ multiplex PCR; TCRdb keeps only in-frame clonotypes and omits some of them. This sample yields around 200,000 clones, of which under 90% are seen a single time; approximately 6% belongs to the top ten. The source material was peripheral blood. Source of these receptors: a man older than 75 with acute or convalescent COVID-19. The CDR3 runs from the conserved cysteine through the conserved F or W. Each record gives: V gene, D gene, J gene, clone size, CDR3 protein, CDR3 DNA. The D gene is left open where the match is weak. Clone size is not always given. Where it is, it says once, few, many or a class for expanded clones.

TRBV4-1	TRBD1	TRBJ1-4	NA	CASSHANKGQGEKLFF	TGCGCCAGCAGCCACGCTAACAAGGGACAGGGGGAAAAACTGTTTTTT
TRBV5-8	NA	TRBJ2-1	NA	CASSSGLLAYNEQFF	TGTGCCAGCAGCTCCGGACTTCTAGCCTACAATGAGCAGTTCTTC
TRBV5-1	TRBD2	TRBJ2-5	NA	CASSLGTSRAQETQYF	TGCGCCAGCAGCTTGGGGACTAGCCGGGCGCAAGAGACCCAGTACTTC
TRBV4-2	TRBD2	TRBJ2-1	once	CASSPGLIAGGPIEQFF	TGTGCCAGCAGCCCCGGGTTAATAGCGGGAGGGCCCATTGAGCAGTTCTTC
TRBV5-4	NA	TRBJ2-1	NA	CASSVDIYNEQFF	TGTGCCAGCAGCGTAGACATTTACAATGAGCAGTTCTTC
TRBV27	NA	TRBJ2-1	once	CASSADSMTYNEQFF	TGTGCCAGCAGTGCCGACAGTATGACCTACAATGAGCAGTTCTTC
TRBV29-1	TRBD1	TRBJ2-7	NA	CSARDRAYEQYF	TGCAGCGCCCGGGACAGGGCGTACGAGCAGTACTTC
TRBV5-4	NA	TRBJ1-4	NA	CASSPGTRNEKLFF	TGTGCCAGCAGCCCGGGGACAAGGAATGAAAAACTGTTTTTT
TRBV6-4	TRBD1	TRBJ2-5	NA	CASSGNRGETQYF	TGTGCCAGCAGTGGCAACAGGGGCGAGACCCAGTACTTC
TRBV11-1	NA	TRBJ1-1	NA	CASSLWGGEPEAFF	TGTGCCAGCAGCTTGTGGGGCGGAGAGCCTGAAGCTTTCTTT
TRBV4-2	TRBD1	TRBJ2-3	NA	CASRDLDRVHTDTQYF	TGTGCCAGCAGGGACCTAGACAGGGTGCACACAGATACGCAGTATTTT
TRBV12-3/TRBV12-4	NA	TRBJ2-1	NA	CASSPSSYNEQFF	TGTGCCAGCAGCCCCTCCTCCTACAATGAGCAGTTCTTC
TRBV11-2	NA	TRBJ2-2	once	CASSPLLANTGELFF	TGTGCCAGCAGCCCCTTACTAGCGAACACCGGGGAGCTGTTTTTT
TRBV19	TRBD1	TRBJ2-3	NA	CASSLGDRAPDTQYF	TGTGCCAGTAGCTTGGGGGACAGGGCCCCAGATACGCAGTATTTT
TRBV19	NA	TRBJ1-2	NA	CAGDADTDSRYTF	TGTGCCGGAGACGCGGACACCGACTCCCGCTACACCTTC
TRBV7-2	NA	TRBJ1-2	NA	CASSLVAPRQQLNYGYTF	TGTGCCAGCAGCTTAGTGGCCCCCCGACAGCAGCTCAACTATGGCTACACCTTC
TRBV28	NA	TRBJ2-3	NA	CASSLSARSDTQYF	TGTGCCAGCAGTCTAAGCGCGAGAAGCGATACGCAGTATTTT
TRBV7-3	TRBD2	TRBJ2-3	NA	CASSLRGPQGLAGSTDTQYF	TGTGCCAGCAGCTTAAGGGGGCCCCAGGGACTAGCGGGCAGCACAGATACGCAGTATTTT
TRBV10-3	TRBD1	TRBJ2-3	NA	CASSDWTGFSTDTQYF	TGTGCCAGCTCAGATTGGACAGGTTTTAGCACAGATACGCAGTATTTT
TRBV30	TRBD2	TRBJ2-1	NA	CAWGRDYSNEQFF	TGTGCCTGGGGTCGGGACTATTCCAATGAGCAGTTCTTC
TRBV15	NA	TRBJ1-1	few	CATSREPQTMNTEAFF	TGTGCCACCAGCAGAGAACCTCAGACAATGAACACTGAAGCTTTCTTT
TRBV7-9	TRBD2	TRBJ2-3	NA	CASSLGGRAFGTDTQYF	TGTGCCAGCAGCTTGGGCGGGAGGGCCTTTGGCACAGATACGCAGTATTTT
TRBV5-6	TRBD2	TRBJ2-5	NA	CASSLGWTSGRETQYF	TGTGCCAGCAGCTTGGGGTGGACTAGCGGGAGGGAGACCCAGTACTTC
TRBV29-1	TRBD1	TRBJ2-1	NA	CSVDRTGSGNEQFF	TGCAGCGTTGATCGGACAGGGTCTGGCAATGAGCAGTTCTTC
TRBV18	NA	TRBJ1-1	few	CASSPQEGNTEAFF	TGTGCCAGCTCACCACAGGAGGGGAACACTGAAGCTTTCTTT
TRBV5-1	TRBD2	TRBJ2-1	NA	CASSSGLAGANEQFF	TGCGCCAGCAGCTCAGGACTAGCGGGAGCCAATGAGCAGTTCTTC
TRBV27	NA	TRBJ2-3	NA	CASSSRGVGTDTQYF	TGTGCCAGCAGTTCCAGGGGCGTCGGGACAGATACGCAGTATTTT
TRBV29-1	TRBD2	TRBJ2-1	NA	CSVAGTSVYNEQFF	TGCAGCGTTGCCGGGACTAGCGTGTACAATGAGCAGTTCTTC
TRBV5-5	TRBD1	TRBJ1-6	NA	CASSMDRLGNSPLHF	TGTGCCAGCAGCATGGACAGGCTGGGCAATTCACCCCTCCACTTT
TRBV9	NA	TRBJ2-2	once	CASRVGQGRNTGELFF	TGTGCCAGCAGGGTGGGGCAGGGGAGGAACACCGGGGAGCTGTTTTTT
TRBV5-5	NA	TRBJ1-2	NA	CASSYNRETNYGYTF	TGTGCCAGCAGCTACAACAGGGAAACCAACTATGGCTACACCTTC
TRBV30	NA	TRBJ2-1	NA	CAWSPPVSYNEQFF	TGTGCCTGGAGTCCCCCTGTCTCCTACAATGAGCAGTTCTTC
TRBV19	NA	TRBJ2-7	NA	CASSMSGVPYEQYF	TGTGCCAGTAGTATGTCCGGGGTCCCCTACGAGCAGTACTTC
TRBV5-6	NA	TRBJ1-5	NA	CASSLSGRGDQPQHF	TGTGCCAGCAGCTTGAGTGGCAGGGGAGATCAGCCCCAGCATTTT
TRBV5-4	NA	TRBJ1-2	few	CASSLGGNYGYTF	TGTGCCAGCAGCCTGGGCGGTAACTATGGCTACACCTTC
TRBV10-2	TRBD1	TRBJ1-6	NA	CASRAAGTAFYNSPLHF	TGCGCCAGCAGAGCAGCCGGGACAGCTTTCTATAATTCACCCCTCCACTTT
TRBV4-2	NA	TRBJ1-2	NA	CASSQDQYGYTF	TGTGCCAGCAGCCAAGATCAATATGGCTACACCTTC
TRBV5-4	NA	TRBJ1-2	NA	CASSLLGRDYGYTF	TGTGCCAGCAGCCTCCTGGGGAGGGACTATGGCTACACCTTC
TRBV29-1	NA	TRBJ1-1	NA	CSVGRIILGNTEAFF	TGCAGCGTTGGGCGGATTATCCTGGGGAACACTGAAGCTTTCTTT
TRBV7-2	NA	TRBJ1-1	NA	CASSLVAGHEAFF	TGTGCCAGCAGCTTAGTGGCAGGTCATGAAGCTTTCTTT
TRBV3-1/TRBV3-2	NA	TRBJ2-5	NA	CASSHPSRAGETQYF	TGTGCCAGCAGCCATCCTAGTAGGGCGGGAGAGACCCAGTACTTC
TRBV5-1	TRBD1	TRBJ2-1	NA	CASSPQGEIYNEQFF	TGCGCCAGCAGTCCCCAGGGGGAGATCTACAATGAGCAGTTCTTC
TRBV28	TRBD1	TRBJ1-5	NA	CASSILTGYQPQHF	TGTGCCAGCAGTATCCTGACAGGGTATCAGCCCCAGCATTTT
TRBV19	TRBD1	TRBJ2-6	NA	CASSPWTGGAGANVLTF	TGTGCCAGTAGCCCATGGACAGGGGGCGCTGGGGCCAACGTCCTGACTTTC
TRBV19	TRBD1	TRBJ1-1	once	CASSISRDSEAFF	TGTGCCAGTAGTATAAGCCGGGACAGCGAAGCTTTCTTT
TRBV7-2	TRBD2	TRBJ2-5	few	CASSSRLAGGPGETQYF	TGTGCCAGCAGCTCCAGACTAGCGGGAGGGCCAGGGGAGACCCAGTACTTC
TRBV24-1	TRBD1	TRBJ1-5	NA	CATAGQGFNQPQHF	TGTGCCACTGCGGGACAGGGATTCAATCAGCCCCAGCATTTT
TRBV3-1/TRBV3-2	NA	TRBJ2-7	NA	CASSQVGGVSYEQYF	TGTGCCAGCAGCCAAGTAGGCGGGGTCTCCTACGAGCAGTACTTC
TRBV6-5	TRBD1	TRBJ1-1	NA	CASKPGQLNTEAFF	TGTGCCAGCAAACCGGGACAGTTGAACACTGAAGCTTTCTTT
TRBV5-6	TRBD1	TRBJ1-6	NA	CASSRTGGNNSPLHF	TGTGCCAGCAGCCGGACAGGGGGTAATAATTCACCCCTCCACTTT
TRBV29-1	TRBD2	TRBJ2-5	NA	CSVGASGRLETQYF	TGCAGCGTTGGGGCTAGCGGGAGGTTGGAGACCCAGTACTTC
TRBV20-1	NA	TRBJ2-5	NA	CSADSSETQYF	TGCAGTGCGGACAGTTCGGAGACCCAGTACTTC
TRBV12-3/TRBV12-4	NA	TRBJ2-5	NA	CASSFGIQETQYF	TGTGCCAGCAGTTTTGGCATCCAAGAGACCCAGTACTTC
TRBV7-9	NA	TRBJ2-1	NA	CASSLNLWTYNEQFF	TGTGCCAGCAGCTTAAATTTGTGGACTTACAATGAGCAGTTCTTC
TRBV6-5	TRBD1	TRBJ2-7	NA	CASSYRGRGTYEQYF	TGTGCCAGCAGTTACCGGGGCAGGGGGACCTACGAGCAGTACTTC